The rows below give T cell receptor beta chains drawn from one sample of a study of T-cell reconstitution after alpha-beta-depleted transplantation in children. One entry per CDR3 protein, called by TCRdb with MiXCR from the PCR reads. The table records 500,000 to 650,000 distinct CDR3 sequences, over 10% of them present only once. Specimen: PBMCs, mostly from graft donor cells, collected 360 days after TCRalphabeta/CD19-depleted stem cell transplant. These receptors came from a male patient between 10 and 17 years old who had a stem cell transplant for acute myeloid leukemia, so the T cells may come from the graft donor. Both conserved end residues are part of each CDR3. A D gene is named only where the DNA matches it firmly. Not all rows give a size; the values are once, few, many and, for expanded clones, a class.

NA | 15 | TRBJ2-7 | TRBV18 | NA | CASSLDRMVGYEQYF | TGTGCCAGCTCACTGGACAGAATGGTAGGGTACGAGCAGTACTTC
few | 16 | TRBJ2-7 | TRBV7-6 | NA | CASSLESGEAGYEQYF | TGTGCCAGCAGCTTAGAGTCGGGGGAGGCCGGATACGAGCAGTACTTC
NA | 16 | TRBJ2-1 | TRBV6-2/TRBV6-3 | NA | CASSYSRLVTYNEQFF | TGTGCCAGCAGTTACTCGAGGCTCGTGACGTACAATGAGCAGTTCTTC
few | 18 | TRBJ2-4 | TRBV24-1 | TRBD1 | CATSDLLDRGTFKNIQYF | TGTGCCACCAGTGATTTGCTGGACAGGGGCACCTTCAAAAACATTCAGTACTTC
many | 14 | TRBJ2-5 | TRBV3-1 | NA | CASSQAADQETQYF | TGTGCCAGCAGCCAAGCGGCAGACCAAGAGACCCAGTACTTC
many | 15 | TRBJ2-7 | TRBV6-2/TRBV6-3 | TRBD2 | CASTATSGRFHEQYF | TGTGCCAGCACTGCGACTAGCGGGAGATTCCACGAGCAGTACTTC
NA | 16 | TRBJ2-7 | TRBV7-2 | TRBD1 | CASSISWTGESYEQYF | TGTGCCAGCAGCATCTCTTGGACAGGAGAATCCTACGAGCAGTACTTC
NA | 15 | TRBJ2-5 | TRBV27 | TRBD1 | CASSLGNRGMETQYF | TGTGCCAGCAGTTTAGGAAACAGGGGTATGGAGACCCAGTACTTC
NA | 17 | TRBJ2-4 | TRBV27 | TRBD1 | CASSGGTGIGAKNIQYF | TGTGCCAGCAGTGGAGGGACAGGGATTGGGGCCAAAAACATTCAGTACTTC
NA | 16 | TRBJ2-3 | TRBV19 | TRBD1 | CASSGRRDRGTDTQYF | TGTGCCAGTAGTGGACGACGGGACAGGGGCACAGATACGCAGTATTTT
many | 14 | TRBJ1-2 | TRBV25-1 | NA | CASSESVGGFGYTF | TGTGCCAGCAGTGAAAGTGTTGGAGGGTTTGGCTACACCTTC
many | 14 | TRBJ2-7 | TRBV12-3/TRBV12-4 | NA | CASSFAGLLYEQYF | TGTGCCAGCAGTTTCGCGGGACTCCTCTACGAGCAGTACTTC
once | 15 | TRBJ1-5 | TRBV20-1 | NA | CSARSVSGSNQPQHF | TGCAGTGCTAGAAGCGTGTCAGGGAGCAATCAGCCCCAGCATTTT
many | 13 | TRBJ2-3 | TRBV29-1 | NA | CSVPGEKADTQYF | TGCAGCGTTCCGGGGGAGAAAGCAGATACGCAGTATTTT
NA | 16 | TRBJ2-1 | TRBV12-3/TRBV12-4 | TRBD2 | CASSGRLAANYNEQFF | TGTGCCAGCAGTGGGAGACTAGCGGCTAACTACAATGAGCAGTTCTTC
NA | 12 | TRBJ2-7 | TRBV5-6 | NA | CASSLQRHEQYF | TGTGCCAGCAGCCTACAGCGCCACGAGCAGTACTTC
many | 17 | TRBJ2-3 | TRBV6-1 | TRBD2 | CASSPYSSGRVTDTQYF | TGTGCCAGCAGTCCCTACTCTAGCGGGAGGGTAACAGATACGCAGTATTTT
NA | 16 | TRBJ1-6 | TRBV6-1 | NA | CASSPSAGVSNSPLHF | TGTGCCAGCAGTCCATCAGCAGGAGTTTCGAATTCACCCCTCCACTTT
few | 15 | TRBJ2-2 | TRBV18 | TRBD1 | CASSRRDRNTGELFF | TGTGCCAGCTCTCGCCGGGACAGGAACACCGGGGAGCTGTTTTTT
few | 13 | TRBJ1-5 | TRBV29-1 | NA | CSVAVSSNQPQHF | TGCAGCGTTGCAGTGAGTAGCAATCAGCCCCAGCATTTT
many | 15 | TRBJ2-1 | TRBV18 | TRBD2 | CASTAQGGRGNEQFF | TGTGCCAGCACTGCCCAGGGCGGGAGAGGAAATGAGCAGTTCTTC
few | 16 | TRBJ2-1 | TRBV12-3/TRBV12-4 | TRBD1 | CASRSYRGSSYNEQFF | TGTGCCAGCAGATCTTACAGGGGGAGCTCTTACAATGAGCAGTTCTTC
NA | 13 | TRBJ2-7 | TRBV11-1 | TRBD2 | CASLGLGSYEQYF | TGTGCCAGCCTAGGACTAGGCTCCTACGAGCAGTACTTC
NA | 13 | TRBJ1-3 | TRBV7-2 | NA | CASSFGTRNTIYF | TGTGCCAGCAGCTTTGGGACTCGGAACACCATATATTTT
many | 17 | TRBJ2-1 | TRBV4-3 | TRBD1 | CASSQDLRQGVRSEQFF | TGCGCCAGCAGCCAAGATCTAAGACAGGGGGTTCGGAGTGAGCAGTTCTTC
few | 16 | TRBJ2-3 | TRBV12-3/TRBV12-4 | TRBD2 | CASSRTSGRGPDTQYF | TGTGCCAGCAGCCGGACTAGCGGGAGAGGGCCAGATACGCAGTATTTT
NA | 14 | TRBJ1-5 | TRBV27 | NA | CASSSMGSNQPQHF | TGTGCCAGCAGTTCGATGGGCAGCAATCAGCCCCAGCATTTT
many | 15 | TRBJ2-1 | TRBV3-1 | NA | CASSPDQLTYNEQFF | TGTGCCAGCAGTCCTGACCAACTCACCTACAATGAGCAGTTCTTC
few | 15 | TRBJ1-5 | TRBV27 | NA | CASSQGSYSNQPQHF | TGTGCCAGCAGTCAGGGGTCGTATAGCAATCAGCCCCAGCATTTT
few | 15 | TRBJ2-1 | TRBV18 | TRBD2 | CASSPSGRAPNEQFF | TGTGCCAGCTCACCAAGCGGGAGGGCCCCCAATGAGCAGTTCTTC
few | 17 | TRBJ2-1 | TRBV28 | NA | CASGSTRGADSYNEQFF | TGTGCCAGCGGATCTACAAGAGGGGCCGATTCCTACAATGAGCAGTTCTTC
few | 16 | TRBJ2-1 | TRBV18 | NA | CASSQPVGISYNEQFF | TGTGCCAGTTCACAGCCTGTGGGTATCTCCTACAATGAGCAGTTCTTC
NA | 18 | TRBJ2-7 | TRBV20-1 | TRBD2 | CSASSPSGRQPSSYEQYF | TGCAGTGCTAGTTCGCCTAGCGGGAGGCAACCCAGCTCCTACGAGCAGTACTTC
NA | 13 | TRBJ1-5 | TRBV12-3/TRBV12-4 | NA | CASSPDGGQPQHF | TGTGCCAGCAGCCCAGATGGTGGTCAGCCCCAGCATTTT
NA | 17 | TRBJ2-5 | TRBV20-1 | TRBD2 | CSARGLAGGPRQETQYF | TGCAGTGCTAGAGGGCTAGCGGGAGGGCCGCGGCAAGAGACCCAGTACTTC
few | 15 | TRBJ2-2 | TRBV7-2 | TRBD2 | CASSLLGLVTGELFF | TGTGCCAGCAGCTTACTTGGACTAGTCACCGGGGAGCTGTTTTTT
many | 16 | TRBJ2-6 | TRBV5-1 | NA | CASSLGRNSGANVLTF | TGCGCCAGCAGCCTGGGACGTAACTCTGGGGCCAACGTCCTGACTTTC
few | 15 | TRBJ2-3 | TRBV7-3 | NA | CASSWDTGARDTQYF | TGTGCCAGCAGCTGGGATACGGGAGCAAGAGATACGCAGTATTTT
few | 13 | TRBJ2-7 | TRBV7-9 | NA | CASKTGEFYEQYF | TGTGCCAGCAAGACGGGGGAGTTCTACGAGCAGTACTTC
few | 15 | TRBJ2-7 | TRBV3-1 | TRBD1 | CASSPFDRDSYEQYF | TGTGCCAGCAGCCCTTTCGACAGGGACTCCTACGAGCAGTACTTC
few | 17 | TRBJ2-7 | TRBV10-3 | TRBD2 | CAISESSILAGGDEQYF | TGTGCCATCAGTGAGTCGAGTATCCTAGCGGGAGGAGACGAGCAGTACTTC
many | 17 | TRBJ2-1 | TRBV10-3 | TRBD2 | CAITGTSGRAAYNEQFF | TGTGCCATCACCGGGACTAGCGGGAGGGCCGCCTACAATGAGCAGTTCTTC
few | 13 | TRBJ2-1 | TRBV27 | NA | CASSFQIYNEQFF | TGTGCCAGCAGTTTCCAGATCTACAATGAGCAGTTCTTC
NA | 15 | TRBJ2-1 | TRBV24-1 | NA | CATSDLWRNRDEQFF | TGTGCCACCAGTGATTTGTGGCGGAACAGGGATGAGCAGTTCTTC
NA | 16 | TRBJ2-1 | TRBV7-3 | TRBD2 | CASSPPGLAPLGEQFF | TGTGCCAGCAGCCCCCCGGGACTAGCTCCTTTGGGTGAGCAGTTCTTC
many | 12 | TRBJ1-1 | TRBV6-5 | NA | CASRCRGTEAFF | TGTGCCAGCAGATGTAGAGGGACTGAAGCTTTCTTT
NA | 13 | TRBJ2-3 | TRBV7-2 | NA | CASNQRGPPTQYF | TGTGCCAGCAACCAACGGGGCCCTCCTACGCAGTATTTT
few | 18 | TRBJ1-3 | TRBV6-1 | TRBD1 | CASGTGTGLLIVGNTIYF | TGTGCCAGCGGAACCGGGACAGGGCTTCTTATCGTTGGAAACACCATATATTTT
many | 16 | TRBJ1-5 | TRBV28 | NA | CASSPIQPRINQPQHF | TGTGCCAGCAGCCCTATCCAGCCCAGGATAAACCAGCCCCAGCATTTT
NA | 16 | TRBJ2-5 | TRBV7-8 | TRBD2 | CASSLGLAGVKETQYF | TGTGCCAGCAGCTTAGGACTAGCGGGAGTGAAAGAGACCCAGTACTTC
few | 17 | TRBJ1-3 | TRBV7-2 | TRBD1 | CASSLHRTGSSGNTIYF | TGTGCCAGCAGCTTACACCGGACAGGCAGCTCTGGAAACACCATATATTTT
NA | 15 | TRBJ2-7 | TRBV6-1 | TRBD2 | CASSEFGSGKGEQYF | TGTGCCAGCAGTGAATTTGGGAGCGGGAAGGGCGAGCAGTACTTC
few | 15 | TRBJ2-2 | TRBV11-2 | NA | CASSLETRRTGELFF | TGTGCCAGCAGCTTAGAGACTAGGCGAACCGGGGAGCTGTTTTTT
NA | 13 | TRBJ1-5 | TRBV19 | TRBD1 | CASSLGQVQPQHF | TGTGCCAGTAGTCTCGGACAGGTACAGCCCCAGCATTTT
few | 15 | TRBJ2-5 | TRBV10-3 | NA | CAISESVGFQETQYF | TGTGCCATCAGTGAGTCGGTCGGGTTCCAAGAGACCCAGTACTTC
many | 13 | TRBJ2-7 | TRBV20-1 | TRBD2 | CSAPTSASYEQYF | TGCAGTGCCCCGACTAGCGCCTCCTACGAGCAGTACTTC
NA | 15 | TRBJ2-2 | TRBV6-2/TRBV6-3 | NA | CASSRRDLPTGELFF | TGTGCCAGCAGTCGTCGGGACCTCCCCACCGGGGAGCTGTTTTTT